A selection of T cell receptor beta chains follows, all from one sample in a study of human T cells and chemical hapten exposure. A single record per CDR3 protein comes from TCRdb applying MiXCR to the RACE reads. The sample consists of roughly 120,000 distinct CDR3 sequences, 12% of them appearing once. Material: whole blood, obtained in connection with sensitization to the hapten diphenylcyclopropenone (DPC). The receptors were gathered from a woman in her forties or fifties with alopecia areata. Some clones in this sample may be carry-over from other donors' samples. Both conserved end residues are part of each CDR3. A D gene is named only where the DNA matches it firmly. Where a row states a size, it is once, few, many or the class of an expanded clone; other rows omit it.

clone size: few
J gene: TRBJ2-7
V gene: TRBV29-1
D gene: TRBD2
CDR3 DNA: TGCAGCGTCCTCGCCGCGGGAGGGTACGAGCAGTACTTC
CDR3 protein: CSVLAAGGYEQYF

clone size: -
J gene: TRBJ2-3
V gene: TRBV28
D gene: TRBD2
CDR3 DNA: TGTGCCAGCAGCATGTCCGGGACTACGACAGATACGCAGTATTTT
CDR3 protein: CASSMSGTTTDTQYF

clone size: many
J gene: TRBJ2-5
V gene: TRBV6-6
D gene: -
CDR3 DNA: TGTGCCAGCAGGGAAACAGAAGAGACCCAGTACTTC
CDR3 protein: CASRETEETQYF

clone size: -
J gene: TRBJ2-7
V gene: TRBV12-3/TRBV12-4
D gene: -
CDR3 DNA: TGTGCCAGCAGTTCGGATGGAACCTACGAGCAGTACTTC
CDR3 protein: CASSSDGTYEQYF

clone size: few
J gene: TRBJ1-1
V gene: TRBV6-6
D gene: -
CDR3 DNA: TGTGCCAGCAGTTACGAGGGGAACACTGAAGCTTTCTTT
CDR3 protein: CASSYEGNTEAFF

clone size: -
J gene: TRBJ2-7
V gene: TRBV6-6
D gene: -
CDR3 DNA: TGTGCCAGCAGTCGACAGGGACGGATCGGGACTTCCTACGAGCAGTACTTC
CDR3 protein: CASSRQGRIGTSYEQYF

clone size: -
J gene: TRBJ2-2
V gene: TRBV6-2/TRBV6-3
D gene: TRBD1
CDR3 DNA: TGTGCCAGCAGCGGGACAGGGGAAAGTGGGGAGCTGTTTTTT
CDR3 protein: CASSGTGESGELFF

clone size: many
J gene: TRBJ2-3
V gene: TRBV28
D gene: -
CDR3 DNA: TGTGCCAGCTGTAGGGGAATCTCTAGCACAGATACGCAGTATTTT
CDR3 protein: CASCRGISSTDTQYF

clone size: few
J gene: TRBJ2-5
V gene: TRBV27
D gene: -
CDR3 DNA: TGTGCCAGCGTATTGGGGTTCCAAGAGACCCAGTACTTC
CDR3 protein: CASVLGFQETQYF

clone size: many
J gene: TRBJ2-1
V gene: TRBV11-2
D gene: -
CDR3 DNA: TGTGCCAGCAGCTTAGCCATAATCAATGAGCAGTTCTTC
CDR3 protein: CASSLAIINEQFF

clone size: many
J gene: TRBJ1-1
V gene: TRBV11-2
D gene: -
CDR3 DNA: TGTGCCAGCAGTTTGTCCGGAGTGAACACTGAAGCTTTCTTT
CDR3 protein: CASSLSGVNTEAFF

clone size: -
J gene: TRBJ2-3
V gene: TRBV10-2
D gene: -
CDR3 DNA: TGCGCCAGCAGGCATAGCGGAGATACGCAGTATTTT
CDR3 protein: CASRHSGDTQYF

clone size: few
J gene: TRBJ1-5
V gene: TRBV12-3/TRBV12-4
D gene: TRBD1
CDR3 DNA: TGTGCCAGCACCGAGACAGGGGGATTGCAGCCCCAGCATTTT
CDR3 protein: CASTETGGLQPQHF

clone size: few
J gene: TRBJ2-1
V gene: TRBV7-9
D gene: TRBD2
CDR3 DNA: TGTGCCAGCAGCCTTAGCGGGGGGACCTACAATGAGCAGTTCTTC
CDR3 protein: CASSLSGGTYNEQFF

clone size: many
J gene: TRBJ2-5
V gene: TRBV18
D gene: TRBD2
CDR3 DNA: TGTGCCAGCTCACCACCTCTCGCACGGCACCTAGCGGGCGTACAAGAGACCCAGTACTTC
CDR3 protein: CASSPPLARHLAGVQETQYF

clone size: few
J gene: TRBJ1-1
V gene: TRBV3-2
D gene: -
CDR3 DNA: TGTGCCAGCAGCCAACGAAAGGGGGCTGGGGGCACTGAAGCTTTCTTT
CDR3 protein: CASSQRKGAGGTEAFF

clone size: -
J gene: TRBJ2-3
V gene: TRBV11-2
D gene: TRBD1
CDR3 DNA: TGTGCCAGCAGCTTAGCCTTAATAGGGGGCCCGGGAGATACGCAGTATTTT
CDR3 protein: CASSLALIGGPGDTQYF

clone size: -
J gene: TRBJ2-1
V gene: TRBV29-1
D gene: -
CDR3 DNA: TGCAGCGTTGCCCCCGGACCCCTGGGGGATGAGCAGTTCTTC
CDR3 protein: CSVAPGPLGDEQFF

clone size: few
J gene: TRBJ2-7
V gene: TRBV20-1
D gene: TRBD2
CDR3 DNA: TGCAGTGCCCCTATGGAGGCGGGGGGGCCGGCCTACGAGCAGTACTTC
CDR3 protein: CSAPMEAGGPAYEQYF

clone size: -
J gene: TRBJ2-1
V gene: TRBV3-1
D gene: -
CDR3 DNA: TGTGCCAGCAGCCAAGTACCGCTTGAGCAGTTCTTC
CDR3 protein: CASSQVPLEQFF

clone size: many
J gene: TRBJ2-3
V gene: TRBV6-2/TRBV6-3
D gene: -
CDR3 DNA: TGTGCCAGCAGTTTAAGCGGAGATACGCAGTATTTT
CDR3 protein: CASSLSGDTQYF

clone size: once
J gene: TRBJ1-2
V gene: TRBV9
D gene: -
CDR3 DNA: TGTGCCAGCAGCGAGTCCCCATGGGGGACATATGGCTACACCTTC
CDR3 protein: CASSESPWGTYGYTF

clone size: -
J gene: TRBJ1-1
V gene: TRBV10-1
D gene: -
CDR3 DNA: TGCGCCAGCAGTGCCGGACAGTCTGGGTACACTGAAGCTTTCTTT
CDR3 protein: CASSAGQSGYTEAFF

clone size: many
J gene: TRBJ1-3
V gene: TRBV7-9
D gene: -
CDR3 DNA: TGTGCCAGCAGCTTATTACGGGGAAACACCATATATTTT
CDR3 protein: CASSLLRGNTIYF

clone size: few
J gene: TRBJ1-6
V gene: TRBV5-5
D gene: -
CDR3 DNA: TGTGCCAGCAGCCAAAGCGGGACGTATAATTCACCCCTCCACTTT
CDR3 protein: CASSQSGTYNSPLHF

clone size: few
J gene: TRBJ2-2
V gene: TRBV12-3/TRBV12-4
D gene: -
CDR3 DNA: TGTGCCAGCAGTTTAAGGGTTGGCACCGGGGAGCTGTTTTTT
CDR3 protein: CASSLRVGTGELFF

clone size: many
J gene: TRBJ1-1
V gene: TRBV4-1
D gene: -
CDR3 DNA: TGCGCCAGCAGCCAATCCACCCGGAGGCCAGGGGTGAACACTGAAGCTTTCTTT
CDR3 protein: CASSQSTRRPGVNTEAFF

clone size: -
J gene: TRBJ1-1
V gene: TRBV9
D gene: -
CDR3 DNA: TGTGCCAGCGGGGGGACTGAAGCTTTCTTT
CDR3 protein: CASGGTEAFF

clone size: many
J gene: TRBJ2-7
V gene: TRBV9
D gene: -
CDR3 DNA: TGTGCCAGCAGCGTAGCACCACTCTACGAGCAGTACTTC
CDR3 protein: CASSVAPLYEQYF

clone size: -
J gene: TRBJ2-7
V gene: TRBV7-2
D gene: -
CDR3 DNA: TGTGCCAGCAGCTTAGGGGGCGGGGACCCCTACGAGCAGTACTTC
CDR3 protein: CASSLGGGDPYEQYF

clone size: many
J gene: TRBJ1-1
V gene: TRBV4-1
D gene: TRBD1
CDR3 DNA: TGCGCCAGCCGAACAGGGGGAACTGAAGCTTTCTTT
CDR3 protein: CASRTGGTEAFF

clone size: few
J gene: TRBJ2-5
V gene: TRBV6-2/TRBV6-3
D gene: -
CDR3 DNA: TGTGCCAGCAGTTACTCGATGCTCAGAGAGACCCAGTACTTC
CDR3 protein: CASSYSMLRETQYF

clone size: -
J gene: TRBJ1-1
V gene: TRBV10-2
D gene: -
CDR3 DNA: TGCGCCAGCAGTGATGTGGGACGGCAGAACACTGAAGCTTTCTTT
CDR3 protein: CASSDVGRQNTEAFF

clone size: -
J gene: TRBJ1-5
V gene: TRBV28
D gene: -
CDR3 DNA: TGTGCCAGTCTCCCCGTGGCCCCTTCCAATCAGCCCCAGCATTTT
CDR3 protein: CASLPVAPSNQPQHF

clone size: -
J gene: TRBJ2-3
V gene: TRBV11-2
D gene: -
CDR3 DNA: TGTGCCAGCAGCTTAGTTCCCTTGCAGCAGTATTTT
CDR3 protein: CASSLVPLQQYF

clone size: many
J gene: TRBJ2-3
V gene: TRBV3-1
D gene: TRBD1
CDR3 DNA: TGTGCCAGCAGCCCCCCCATGTTGGACAGGCATACAGCCGATACGCAGTATTTT
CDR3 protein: CASSPPMLDRHTADTQYF

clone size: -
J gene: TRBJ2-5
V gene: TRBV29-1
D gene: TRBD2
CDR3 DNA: TGCAGCGTGCCGACTAGCGCAACCCAAGAGACCCAGTACTTC
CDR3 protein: CSVPTSATQETQYF

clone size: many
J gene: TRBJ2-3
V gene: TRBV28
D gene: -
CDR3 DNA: TGTGCCAGCCACCCCGGACCGACTAACTACTTCACAGATACGCAGTATTTT
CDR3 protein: CASHPGPTNYFTDTQYF

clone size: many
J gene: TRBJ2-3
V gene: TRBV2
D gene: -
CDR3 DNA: TGTGCCAGCGAGGACAGCGACACAGATACGCAGTATTTT
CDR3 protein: CASEDSDTDTQYF

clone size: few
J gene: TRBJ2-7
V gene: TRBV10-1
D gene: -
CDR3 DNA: TGCGCCAGCAGTGAGGGGGCAGGACCTAGCCACGAGCAGTACTTC
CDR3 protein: CASSEGAGPSHEQYF

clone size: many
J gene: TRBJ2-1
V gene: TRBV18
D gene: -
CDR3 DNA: TGTGCCAGCTCAGTGGCGGCCTACAATGAGCAGTTCTTC
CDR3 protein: CASSVAAYNEQFF

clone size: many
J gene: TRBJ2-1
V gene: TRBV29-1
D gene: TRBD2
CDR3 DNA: TGCAGCGTTGTGCCTAGCGGACAATACAATGAGCAGTTCTTC
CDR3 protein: CSVVPSGQYNEQFF

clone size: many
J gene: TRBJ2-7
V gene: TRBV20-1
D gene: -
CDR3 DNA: TGCAGTGCTAGAGACCCCGCACTGGCCCCCTACGAGCAGTACTTC
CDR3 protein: CSARDPALAPYEQYF

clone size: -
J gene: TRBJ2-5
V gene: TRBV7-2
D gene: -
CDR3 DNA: TGTGCCAGCAGCACCTCTAGAACCCAAGAGACCCAGTACTTC
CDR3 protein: CASSTSRTQETQYF

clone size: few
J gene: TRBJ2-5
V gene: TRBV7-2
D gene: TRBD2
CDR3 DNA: TGTGCCAGCAGCCCGACTAGCGGGGGAGCCCTCGGGGAGACCCAGTACTTC
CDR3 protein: CASSPTSGGALGETQYF

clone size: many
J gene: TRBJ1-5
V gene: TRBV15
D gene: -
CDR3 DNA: TGTGCCACCAGCAGAGATTACCAGCCCCAGCATTTT
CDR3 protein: CATSRDYQPQHF

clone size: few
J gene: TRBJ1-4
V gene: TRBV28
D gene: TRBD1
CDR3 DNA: TGTGCCAGCAGTTTATCCCAGGGGGCGCGGAAACTGTTTTTT
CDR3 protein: CASSLSQGARKLFF

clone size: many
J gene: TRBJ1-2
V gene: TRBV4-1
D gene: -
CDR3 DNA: TGCGCCAGCAGCCAAGTAGGAACAGCCTATGGCTACACCTTC
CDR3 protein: CASSQVGTAYGYTF

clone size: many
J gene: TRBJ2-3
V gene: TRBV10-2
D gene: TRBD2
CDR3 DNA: TGCGCCAGCACCCGACTAGCGGGGTACACAGATACGCAGTATTTT
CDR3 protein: CASTRLAGYTDTQYF

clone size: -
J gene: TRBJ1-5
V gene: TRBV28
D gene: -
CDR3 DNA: TGTGCCAGCCTTCTTGGCGGCGGCTATAGCAATCAGCCCCAGCATTTT
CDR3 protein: CASLLGGGYSNQPQHF

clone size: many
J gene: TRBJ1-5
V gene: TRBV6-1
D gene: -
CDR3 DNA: TGTGCCAGCAGTGCCTTAGGAAATCAGCCCCAGCATTTT
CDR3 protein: CASSALGNQPQHF

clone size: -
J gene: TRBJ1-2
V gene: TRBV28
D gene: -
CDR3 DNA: TGTGCCAGCAGTCTACACAAGGAATATGGCTACACCTTC
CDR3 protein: CASSLHKEYGYTF

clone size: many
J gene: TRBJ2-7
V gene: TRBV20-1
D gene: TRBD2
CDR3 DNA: TGCAGTGCTAGAGCGTCTAGCGGGATAGTATACGAGCAGTACTTC
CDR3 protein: CSARASSGIVYEQYF

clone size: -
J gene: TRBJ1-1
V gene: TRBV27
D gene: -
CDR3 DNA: TGTGCCAGCAGTCGGGAACCTTCCTGGATAACTGAAGCTTTCTTT
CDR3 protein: CASSREPSWITEAFF

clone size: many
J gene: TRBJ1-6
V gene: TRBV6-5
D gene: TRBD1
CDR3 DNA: TGTGCCAGCAGTTACGAAAGTTATGGAGGACAGGGTGACCTCCACTTT
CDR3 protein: CASSYESYGGQGDLHF

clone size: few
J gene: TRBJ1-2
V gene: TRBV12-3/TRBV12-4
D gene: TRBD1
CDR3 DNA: TGTGCCAGCAGTTCCTCCGACAGGGGCTACTATGGCTACACCTTC
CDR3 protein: CASSSSDRGYYGYTF

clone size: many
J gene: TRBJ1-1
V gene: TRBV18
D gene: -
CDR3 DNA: TGTGCCAGCTCACCGGCAAACACTGAAGCTTTCTTT
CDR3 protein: CASSPANTEAFF